Presented here are 7 T cell receptor beta chains from one specimen sequenced in a study of T cells after yellow fever vaccination. TCRdb analysed the 5' RACE reads with MiXCR anew, one entry per CDR3 protein. The data show a few hundred thousand distinct CDR3 sequences, roughly a sixth seen once. The sequences come from PBMCs, collected about 5 days after the first yellow fever vaccination. The receptors stem from a man between 18 and 29 years old who received the YFV17D yellow fever vaccine.

This chain connects TRBV20-1 to TRBJ1-6; D not resolved. This CDR3 region has 14 residues. Deletions cut 3 bases from V and 2 bases from J, with 8 bases between. The germline CDR1 and CDR2 sequences are DFQATT and SNEGSKA (reference sequence). For the CDR3, the DNA is TGCAGTGCTAGGGTCGGGACCTATAATTCACCCCTCCACTTT. Translation gives CSARVGTYNSPLHF.

This chain connects TRBV6-2 or TRBV6-3 to TRBJ1-1, with 8 bases fitting TRBD1. This CDR3 spans 14 amino acids. CDR1 and CDR2 from the germline V gene are MNHEY and SVGEGT. V shed 4 bases, J shed 5 bases, and the junction held 6 bases outside the gene matches. The CDR3 DNA reads TGTGCCAGCAGTTTCGACAGGGGAGTGACTGAAGCTTTCTTT. Translating gives CASSFDRGVTEAFF.

The J gene is TRBJ2-7, the V gene TRBV27; 9 bases match TRBD2. CDR3 size: 16 residues. Germline V gene sequence: CDR1 MNHEY, CDR2 SMNVEV (reference sequence). With 9 bases clipped from V and 4 bases from J, the junction kept 16 bases outside the gene matches. Here the CDR3 DNA reads TGTGCCAGTGGCTGGGGAGCGGGGGGCCTTTTGTACGAGCAGTACTTC. Translated: CASGWGAGGLLYEQYF.

This clonotype was seen many times. The chain has TRBV20-1 and TRBJ2-3; no definite D call. CDR1 is DFQATT and CDR2 is SNEGSKA in the germline V gene (reference sequence). Trimming removed 3 bases at V and 3 bases at J, with 7 bases between. The CDR3 extends over 12 amino acids. In DNA form, the CDR3 reads TGCAGTGCTAGCCGTGGAACAGATACGCAGTATTTT. Residues: CSASRGTDTQYF.

The V and J genes are TRBV13 and TRBJ2-5; 8 bases are a match to TRBD1. V lost 5 bases, J lost 1 base, and 9 bases stayed unmatched. The CDR3 has 16 amino acids. Germline V CDR1 and CDR2: PRHDT, FYEKMQ (reference sequence). As DNA, the CDR3 is TGTGCCAGCAGCCCCGGAAAGACAGGGGTCCAAGAGACCCAGTACTTC. Its protein product is CASSPGKTGVQETQYF. The whole variable domain, remainder taken from reference TRBV13 and TRBJ2-5, is AAGVIQSPRHLIKEKRETATLKCYPIPRHDTVYWYQQGPGQDPQFLISFYEKMQSDKGSIPDRFSAQQFSDYHSELNMSSLELGDSALYFCASSPGKTGVQETQYFGPGTRLLVL.

The chain employs TRBV2 and TRBJ1-4; 7 bases agree with TRBD1. Germline lookup yields CDR1 SNHLY and CDR2 FYNNEI. The CDR3 is made up of 15 amino acids. After removal of 6 bases from V and 3 bases from J, the junction contained 7 bases not matched to a gene. CDR3 nucleotide sequence: TGTGCCAGCAGCGTACAGGGGACGGCTAATGAAAAACTGTTTTTT. Its protein product is CASSVQGTANEKLFF.

The gene calls are TRBV5-1 and TRBJ2-7; D call uncertain. This CDR3 has 15 amino acids. Germline values: CDR1 SGHRS, CDR2 YFSETQ. With 0 bases removed from V and 0 bases from J, the gap between germline ends came to 10 bases. The CDR3 DNA reads as TGCGCCAGCAGCTTGGCTCGGGCGAGCTCCTACGAGCAGTACTTC. This encodes CASSLARASSYEQYF.